This entry is about one TCR beta chain. The source of the sample is a study of blood T cells in healthy people across ages. Combining a sample-barcoded 5' primer with a J-beta primer mix, a second PCR ran for roughly 6 to 12 cycles. TCRdb re-analysed the 5' RACE reads in MiXCR, keeping a single row per CDR3 protein. The table lists 550,000 to 700,000 distinct CDR3 sequences, roughly a quarter of them singletons. The CDR3 is made up of 20 amino acids. V was trimmed by 0 bases and J by 5 bases, leaving 27 bases between them. Germline V lookup: CDR1 LNHNV, CDR2 YYDKDF (reference sequence). Drawn from each donor were 7.5 to 10 milliliters of peripheral blood.

The rearrangement joins TRBV15 to TRBJ2-3; D might be TRBD1 or TRBD2, each matching 6 bases. Sequencing was done on a sample of blood. The clonotype originates from a woman in her 70s in good health. CDR3 amino acids: CATSRDFSILGGPSLDTQYF. CDR3 in DNA: TGTGCCACCAGCAGAGATTTTTCCATCCTCGGGGGCCCCTCTTTAGATACGCAGTATTTT.